The rows below give T cell receptor beta chains drawn from one sample of a study of blood T cell repertoires in COVID-19. Data came from immunoSEQ multiplex PCR; TCRdb stores just in-frame clones and leaves some out. The table records more than 250,000 clones, around 87% of them present only once. The sample was PBMCs or T cells enriched from blood (not recorded which). These receptor sequences come from a young woman who had recovered from COVID-19. Both conserved end residues are part of each CDR3. Each record gives: V gene, J gene, CDR3 length, clone size, D gene, CDR3 DNA, CDR3 protein. D genes are given only for firm matches. Not all rows give a size; the values are once, few, many and, for expanded clones, a class.

V gene: TRBV5-1; J gene: TRBJ2-1; CDR3 length: 13; clone size: NA; D gene: NA; CDR3 DNA: TGCGCCAGCAGCACCGGGAGCCCCAATGAGCAGTTCTTC; CDR3 protein: CASSTGSPNEQFF
V gene: TRBV5-1; J gene: TRBJ1-6; CDR3 length: 17; clone size: NA; D gene: NA; CDR3 DNA: TGCGCCAGCAGCTTGGGGCCCCTCGACAGCTATAATTCACCCCTCCACTTT; CDR3 protein: CASSLGPLDSYNSPLHF
V gene: TRBV4-2; J gene: TRBJ1-2; CDR3 length: 15; clone size: NA; D gene: NA; CDR3 DNA: TGTGCCAGCAGCCTGGGGCCCGAAGAAGACTATGGCTACACCTTC; CDR3 protein: CASSLGPEEDYGYTF
V gene: TRBV6-5; J gene: TRBJ1-2; CDR3 length: 11; clone size: NA; D gene: NA; CDR3 DNA: TGTGCCAGCAGTTCTAACGCTGGCTACACCTTC; CDR3 protein: CASSSNAGYTF
V gene: TRBV15; J gene: TRBJ1-1; CDR3 length: 15; clone size: NA; D gene: NA; CDR3 DNA: TGTGCCACCAGCAGAGATAACGGAGGAGGCACTGAAGCTTTCTTT; CDR3 protein: CATSRDNGGGTEAFF
V gene: TRBV9; J gene: TRBJ1-5; CDR3 length: 14; clone size: NA; D gene: NA; CDR3 DNA: TGTGCCAGCAGCGTAGGGGGAGGGAGGGAGCCCCAGCATTTT; CDR3 protein: CASSVGGGREPQHF
V gene: TRBV6-2/TRBV6-3; J gene: TRBJ1-2; CDR3 length: 12; clone size: NA; D gene: NA; CDR3 DNA: TGTGCCAGCAGTTTCAGGGCCTATGGCTACACCTTC; CDR3 protein: CASSFRAYGYTF
V gene: TRBV5-1; J gene: TRBJ1-2; CDR3 length: 11; clone size: NA; D gene: NA; CDR3 DNA: TGCGCCAGCAGAAATGAGGGAGGCTACACCTTC; CDR3 protein: CASRNEGGYTF
V gene: TRBV19; J gene: TRBJ2-1; CDR3 length: 16; clone size: NA; D gene: NA; CDR3 DNA: TGTGCCAGTAGTATAGATGCGGCGGAATCCTACAATGAGCAGTTCTTC; CDR3 protein: CASSIDAAESYNEQFF
V gene: TRBV2; J gene: TRBJ1-6; CDR3 length: 16; clone size: few; D gene: TRBD1; CDR3 DNA: TGTGCCAGCGAACGACAGGGTTTCCTCTATAATTCACCCCTCCACTTT; CDR3 protein: CASERQGFLYNSPLHF
V gene: TRBV13; J gene: TRBJ1-1; CDR3 length: 12; clone size: NA; D gene: NA; CDR3 DNA: TGTGCCAGCAATGGCAGAAACACTGAAGCTTTCTTT; CDR3 protein: CASNGRNTEAFF
V gene: TRBV10-2; J gene: TRBJ1-5; CDR3 length: 13; clone size: NA; D gene: TRBD1; CDR3 DNA: TGCGCCAGCAGGGACAGGGGATATCAGCCCCAGCATTTT; CDR3 protein: CASRDRGYQPQHF
V gene: TRBV4-2; J gene: TRBJ1-2; CDR3 length: 19; clone size: NA; D gene: TRBD1; CDR3 DNA: TGTGCCAGCAGCCAAGAGCCGGGACAGGGGAGGATAGTCAACTATGGCTACACCTTC; CDR3 protein: CASSQEPGQGRIVNYGYTF
V gene: TRBV2; J gene: TRBJ1-2; CDR3 length: 11; clone size: few; D gene: NA; CDR3 DNA: TGTGCCAGCAGTGATGACAACGGCTACACCTTC; CDR3 protein: CASSDDNGYTF
V gene: TRBV28; J gene: TRBJ1-4; CDR3 length: 13; clone size: NA; D gene: NA; CDR3 DNA: TGTGCCGTGGGGGCCTTCCCCAGCGAAAAACTGTTTTTT; CDR3 protein: CAVGAFPSEKLFF
V gene: TRBV3-1/TRBV3-2; J gene: TRBJ1-2; CDR3 length: 12; clone size: once; D gene: TRBD1; CDR3 DNA: TGTGCCAGCAGCCAGGGACAGGGGGGCTACACCTTC; CDR3 protein: CASSQGQGGYTF
V gene: TRBV7-2; J gene: TRBJ2-3; CDR3 length: 15; clone size: NA; D gene: NA; CDR3 DNA: TGTGCCAGCGTGGCCCAAGCGGCTAGCACAGATACGCAGTATTTT; CDR3 protein: CASVAQAASTDTQYF
V gene: TRBV20-1; J gene: TRBJ2-3; CDR3 length: 12; clone size: NA; D gene: NA; CDR3 DNA: TGCAGTGCTAGTCGGCTAGGAGATACGCAGTATTTT; CDR3 protein: CSASRLGDTQYF
V gene: TRBV19; J gene: TRBJ2-2; CDR3 length: 13; clone size: NA; D gene: TRBD1; CDR3 DNA: TGTGCCAGTAGTATTGACAGGGGGCTCAAGCTGTTTTTT; CDR3 protein: CASSIDRGLKLFF
V gene: TRBV7-9; J gene: TRBJ1-1; CDR3 length: 16; clone size: NA; D gene: NA; CDR3 DNA: TGTGCCAGCAGCTCATTACGGACAGCTATAAACACTGAAGCTTTCTTT; CDR3 protein: CASSSLRTAINTEAFF
V gene: TRBV27; J gene: TRBJ1-2; CDR3 length: 15; clone size: NA; D gene: TRBD1; CDR3 DNA: TGTGCCAGCAGTCTACGACAGGGAGGAAGCTATGGCTACACCTTC; CDR3 protein: CASSLRQGGSYGYTF
V gene: TRBV5-1; J gene: TRBJ1-1; CDR3 length: 18; clone size: NA; D gene: TRBD1; CDR3 DNA: TGCGCCAGCAGCTCCAGGAGAACAGGGGGGTTACGGGACACTGAAGCTTTCTTT; CDR3 protein: CASSSRRTGGLRDTEAFF
V gene: TRBV6-4; J gene: TRBJ1-2; CDR3 length: 14; clone size: few; D gene: TRBD1; CDR3 DNA: TGTGCCAGCAGTGACTCGGGGACAGGGGGTGGCTACACCTTC; CDR3 protein: CASSDSGTGGGYTF
V gene: TRBV9; J gene: TRBJ2-5; CDR3 length: 15; clone size: NA; D gene: TRBD1; CDR3 DNA: TGTGCCAGCAGTTATCCGACAGGGGCTCAAGAGACCCAGTACTTC; CDR3 protein: CASSYPTGAQETQYF
V gene: TRBV10-2; J gene: TRBJ2-1; CDR3 length: 15; clone size: NA; D gene: TRBD2; CDR3 DNA: TGCGCCAGCAGCTTAGCGGGGGGACCCTACAATGAGCAGTTCTTC; CDR3 protein: CASSLAGGPYNEQFF
V gene: TRBV6-5; J gene: TRBJ2-3; CDR3 length: 13; clone size: NA; D gene: TRBD2; CDR3 DNA: TGTGCCAGCAGAGGACTAGTTACAGATACGCAGTATTTT; CDR3 protein: CASRGLVTDTQYF
V gene: TRBV5-1; J gene: TRBJ2-5; CDR3 length: 17; clone size: once; D gene: TRBD2; CDR3 DNA: TGCGCCAGCAGCCCCGGGACTAGCGGGGGATCGAAAGAGACCCAGTACTTC; CDR3 protein: CASSPGTSGGSKETQYF
V gene: TRBV5-1; J gene: TRBJ2-1; CDR3 length: 15; clone size: once; D gene: TRBD2; CDR3 DNA: TGCGCCAGCAGAGCTAGCGGGGGATTAAACAATGAGCAGTTCTTC; CDR3 protein: CASRASGGLNNEQFF
V gene: TRBV11-2; J gene: TRBJ2-7; CDR3 length: 15; clone size: NA; D gene: NA; CDR3 DNA: TGTGCCAGCAGCTTAGAGCTCAATACAGGGACCGAGCAGTACTTC; CDR3 protein: CASSLELNTGTEQYF
V gene: TRBV5-4; J gene: TRBJ2-5; CDR3 length: 14; clone size: few; D gene: NA; CDR3 DNA: TGTGCCGGCTCCTCTGGCGGGGTGCAAGAGACCCAGTACTTC; CDR3 protein: CAGSSGGVQETQYF
V gene: TRBV24-1; J gene: TRBJ2-5; CDR3 length: 13; clone size: NA; D gene: NA; CDR3 DNA: TGTGCCACCAGTATACAGGGTGGAGAGACCCAGTACTTC; CDR3 protein: CATSIQGGETQYF